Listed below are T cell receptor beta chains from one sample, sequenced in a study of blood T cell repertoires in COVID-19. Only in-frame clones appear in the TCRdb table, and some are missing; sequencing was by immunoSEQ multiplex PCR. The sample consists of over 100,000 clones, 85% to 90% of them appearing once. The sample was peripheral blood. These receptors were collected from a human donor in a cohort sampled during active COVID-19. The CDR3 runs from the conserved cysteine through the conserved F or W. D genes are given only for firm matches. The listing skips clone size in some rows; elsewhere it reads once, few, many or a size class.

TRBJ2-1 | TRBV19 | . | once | CASNGRAPYNEQFF | TGTGCCAGTAATGGCAGGGCGCCCTACAATGAGCAGTTCTTC
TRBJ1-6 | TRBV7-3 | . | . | CASSLGGPNNSPLHF | TGTGCCAGCAGCTTAGGGGGCCCAAATAATTCACCCCTCCACTTT
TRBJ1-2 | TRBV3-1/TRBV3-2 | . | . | CASSQASSRGYTF | TGTGCCAGCAGCCAAGCCTCCTCCCGTGGCTACACCTTC
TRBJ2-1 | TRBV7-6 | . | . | CAIRKTGNIGEQFF | TGTGCCATTCGAAAAACAGGGAACATCGGTGAGCAGTTCTTC
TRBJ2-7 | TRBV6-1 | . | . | CASSEETGSRNEQYF | TGTGCCAGCAGTGAAGAAACAGGGAGCCGGAACGAGCAGTACTTC
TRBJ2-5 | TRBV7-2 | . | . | CASTNRETQYF | TGTGCCAGCACCAACAGGGAGACCCAGTACTTC
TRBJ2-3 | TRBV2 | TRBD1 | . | CASSQDRVGTDTQYF | TGTGCCAGCTCCCAGGACAGGGTTGGCACAGATACGCAGTATTTT
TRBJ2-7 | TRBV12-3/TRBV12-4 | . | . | CASSSAYEQYF | TGTGCCAGTAGTTCGGCCTACGAGCAGTACTTC
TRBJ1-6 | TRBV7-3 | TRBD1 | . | CASSSYGLQGESLDSPLHF | TGTGCCAGCAGCTCCTATGGCTTACAGGGGGAAAGTTTGGATTCACCCCTCCACTTT
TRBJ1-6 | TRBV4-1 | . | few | CASSQDRVWSPLHF | TGCGCCAGCAGCCAAGATCGAGTTTGGTCACCCCTCCACTTT
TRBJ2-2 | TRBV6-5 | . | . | CASSRTWSEGGELFF | TGTGCCAGCAGTCGAACCTGGTCAGAGGGCGGGGAGCTGTTTTTT
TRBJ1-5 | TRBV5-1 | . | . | CASSLGWDEGQPQHF | TGCGCCAGCAGCTTGGGTTGGGATGAGGGTCAGCCCCAGCATTTT
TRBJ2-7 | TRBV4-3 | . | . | CASSQDRDYEQYF | TGCGCCAGCAGCCAAGACAGGGACTACGAGCAGTACTTC
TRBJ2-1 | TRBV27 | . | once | CASSFGWAGSPMMSEQFF | TGTGCCAGCAGTTTTGGCTGGGCGGGATCACCAATGATGTCTGAGCAGTTCTTC
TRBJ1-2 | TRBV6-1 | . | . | CASSEGLSYGYTF | TGTGCCAGCAGTGAAGGTCTCAGCTATGGCTACACCTTC
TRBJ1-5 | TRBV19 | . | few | CASSIDWRGGNQPQHF | TGTGCCAGTAGTATAGATTGGAGGGGAGGCAATCAGCCCCAGCATTTT
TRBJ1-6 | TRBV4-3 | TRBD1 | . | CASSQGDRDSPLHF | TGCGCCAGCAGCCAAGGCGACAGGGACTCACCCCTCCACTTT
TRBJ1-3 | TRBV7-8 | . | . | CASSSPGAGNTIYF | TGTGCCAGCAGCTCCCCTGGGGCGGGAAACACCATATATTTT
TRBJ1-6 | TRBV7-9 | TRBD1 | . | CASSQLGTGGRGLISPLHF | TGTGCCAGCAGCCAGCTCGGGACAGGGGGCAGGGGGTTAATATCACCCCTCCACTTT
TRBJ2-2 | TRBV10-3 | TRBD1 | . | CAIRGTGTGTGELFF | TGTGCCATCAGAGGGACAGGGACGGGCACCGGGGAGCTGTTTTTT
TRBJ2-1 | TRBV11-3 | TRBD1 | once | CASSTLQGAHNEQFF | TGTGCCAGCAGCACGCTACAGGGGGCTCACAATGAGCAGTTCTTC
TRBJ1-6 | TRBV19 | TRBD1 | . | CASTKGAPSSSYNSPLHF | TGTGCCAGTACCAAGGGGGCCCCCTCTAGCTCCTATAATTCACCCCTCCACTTT
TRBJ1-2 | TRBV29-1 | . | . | CSVYRFNYGYTF | TGCAGCGTTTACAGGTTCAACTATGGCTACACCTTC
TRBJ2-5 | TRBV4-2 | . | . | CASSQDGTTQETQYF | TGTGCCAGCAGCCAAGATGGGACAACCCAAGAGACCCAGTACTTC
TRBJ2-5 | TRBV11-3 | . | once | CASSATRGKYF | TGTGCCAGCAGCGCAACGAGAGGGAAGTACTTC
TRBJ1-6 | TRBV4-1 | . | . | CASSQEQYNSPLHF | TGCGCCAGCAGCCAAGAGCAGTATAATTCACCCCTCCACTTT
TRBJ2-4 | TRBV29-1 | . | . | CSASPGPVRSGSIQYF | TGCAGCGCCTCCCCTGGGCCAGTCAGGTCCGGTTCCATTCAGTACTTC
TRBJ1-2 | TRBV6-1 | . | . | CASSELWGRGGYTF | TGTGCCAGCAGTGAATTATGGGGCAGGGGTGGCTACACCTTC
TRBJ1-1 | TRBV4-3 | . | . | CASSQDLGEGGAAEAFF | TGCGCCAGCAGCCAAGATCTGGGCGAGGGGGGGGCGGCTGAAGCTTTCTTT
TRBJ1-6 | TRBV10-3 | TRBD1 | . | CAISESRTGNNSPLHF | TGTGCCATCAGTGAGTCGAGGACAGGGAATAATTCACCCCTCCACTTT
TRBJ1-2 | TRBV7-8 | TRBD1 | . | CASSLTGQGLGYTF | TGTGCCAGCAGCTTAACAGGACAGGGTCTTGGCTACACCTTC
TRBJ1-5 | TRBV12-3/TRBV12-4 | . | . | CASVSGSRQPQHF | TGTGCCAGCGTTTCAGGTTCCCGTCAGCCCCAGCATTTT
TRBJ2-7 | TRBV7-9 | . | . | CASSPHDAHDRYNYEQYF | TGTGCCAGCAGCCCACACGACGCGCACGACAGGTATAACTACGAGCAGTACTTC
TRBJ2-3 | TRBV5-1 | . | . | CASSLAGGSTDTQYF | TGCGCCAGCAGCTTGGCAGGGGGGAGCACAGATACGCAGTATTTT
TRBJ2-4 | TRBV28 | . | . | CASSWPGTSPLAKNIQYF | TGTGCCAGCAGTTGGCCAGGAACTTCACCTTTAGCCAAAAACATTCAGTACTTC
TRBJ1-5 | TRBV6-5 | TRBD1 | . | CASSPGQVINQPQHF | TGTGCCAGCTCTCCGGGACAGGTTATCAATCAGCCCCAGCATTTT
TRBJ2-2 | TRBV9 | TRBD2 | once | CASSPRGGWAGELFF | TGTGCCAGCAGCCCCCGGGGGGGCTGGGCCGGGGAGCTGTTTTTT
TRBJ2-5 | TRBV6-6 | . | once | CASSYGGETQYF | TGTGCCAGCAGTTATGGGGGCGAGACCCAGTACTTC
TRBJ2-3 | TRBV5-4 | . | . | CASSLNGDRDTQYF | TGTGCCAGCAGCTTGAACGGAGACCGAGATACGCAGTATTTT
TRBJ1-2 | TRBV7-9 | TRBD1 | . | CASEGQGGYGYTF | TGTGCCAGCGAGGGACAGGGGGGCTATGGCTACACCTTC
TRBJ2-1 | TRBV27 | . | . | CASSSPSSYNEQFF | TGTGCCAGCAGTTCCCCCTCCTCCTACAATGAGCAGTTCTTC
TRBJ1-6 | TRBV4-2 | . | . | CASSQAQSSYNSPLHF | TGTGCCAGCAGCCAGGCCCAAAGCTCCTATAATTCACCCCTCCACTTT